This T cell receptor (beta chain) was captured in a study of T cells in Graves' hyperthyroidism and ophthalmopathy. Amplified TCR beta CDR3 regions came from RNA transcripts. The TCR CDR3 was amplified in a first-round RT-PCR using the HTBI primer set. TCRdb recomputed calls from the multiplex PCR reads with MiXCR, one row per CDR3 protein. The top ten clones hold under 20% of a sample with about 570,000 distinct CDR3 sequences, about 43% of them seen once. This clonotype was picked up many times. The receptor comes from an adult woman with Graves' disease, either hyperthyroidism or ophthalmopathy (not recorded which). Input material: peripheral blood or thyroid tissue (not recorded which).

The CDR3 sequence is CAWRGTGELFF. CDR3 nucleotide sequence: TGTGCCTGGAGAGGCACCGGGGAGCTGTTTTTT. V is TRBV30 and J is TRBJ2-2, with D hard to call. Germline lookup yields CDR1 GTSNPN and CDR2 SVGIG (reference sequence). CDR3 size: 11 residues. V was cut by 3 bases and J by 4 bases, with 3 bases left in between.